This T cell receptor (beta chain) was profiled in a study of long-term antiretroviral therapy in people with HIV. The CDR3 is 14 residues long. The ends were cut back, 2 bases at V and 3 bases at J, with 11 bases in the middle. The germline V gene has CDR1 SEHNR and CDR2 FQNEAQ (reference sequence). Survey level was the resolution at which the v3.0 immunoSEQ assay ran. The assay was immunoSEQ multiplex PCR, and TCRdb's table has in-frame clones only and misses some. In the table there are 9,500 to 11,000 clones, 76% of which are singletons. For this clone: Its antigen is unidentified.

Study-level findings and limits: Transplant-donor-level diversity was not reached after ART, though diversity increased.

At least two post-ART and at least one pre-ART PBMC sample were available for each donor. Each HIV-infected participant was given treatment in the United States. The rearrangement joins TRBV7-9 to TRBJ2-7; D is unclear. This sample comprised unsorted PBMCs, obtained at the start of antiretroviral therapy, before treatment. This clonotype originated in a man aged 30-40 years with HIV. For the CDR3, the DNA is TGTGCCAGCAGCTTACCGGGCAGATACTACGAGCAGTACTTC. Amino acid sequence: CASSLPGRYYEQYF.